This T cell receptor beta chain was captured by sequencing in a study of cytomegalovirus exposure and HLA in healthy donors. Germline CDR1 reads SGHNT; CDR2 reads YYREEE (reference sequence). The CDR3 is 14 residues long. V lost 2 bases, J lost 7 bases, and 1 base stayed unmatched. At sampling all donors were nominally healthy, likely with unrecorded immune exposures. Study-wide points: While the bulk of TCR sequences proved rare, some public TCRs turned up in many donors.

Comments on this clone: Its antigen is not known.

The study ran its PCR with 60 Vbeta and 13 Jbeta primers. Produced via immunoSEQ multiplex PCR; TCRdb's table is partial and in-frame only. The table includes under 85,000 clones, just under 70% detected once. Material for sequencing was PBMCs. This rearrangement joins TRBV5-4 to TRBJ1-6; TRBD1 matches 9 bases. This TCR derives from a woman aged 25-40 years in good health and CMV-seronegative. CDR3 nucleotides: TGTGCCAGCAGCTTTGACAGGGGGAATTCACCCCTCCACTTT. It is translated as CASSFDRGNSPLHF.